These T cell receptor beta chains were read from a single sample in a study of blood T cell repertoires in COVID-19. Measured with immunoSEQ multiplex PCR; TCRdb has only the in-frame clones, and not every one. The table shows around 170,000 clones, with 75% to 90% occurring only once. Sequenced input: peripheral blood. The receptors shown here come from a woman between 35 and 50 years old with acute or convalescent COVID-19. Each CDR3 is given with its conserved first and last residue. A D gene is named only where the DNA matches it firmly. Part of the rows lack a size; the others show once, few, many or a class for expanded clones.

>once|18|NA|TRBV2|TRBJ1-4
CASSEAGLDLTTNEKLFF
TGTGCCAGCAGTGAAGCGGGACTAGACCTCACAACTAATGAAAAACTGTTTTTT
>NA|15|TRBD1|TRBV5-4|TRBJ1-6
CASSLGRTGDSPLHF
TGTGCCAGCAGCTTGGGAAGGACAGGGGATTCACCCCTCCACTTT
>NA|17|TRBD1|TRBV6-1|TRBJ1-4
CASSERTGGVTNEKLFF
TGTGCCAGCAGTGAAAGGACAGGGGGCGTAACTAATGAAAAACTGTTTTTT
>once|16|TRBD1|TRBV5-1|TRBJ1-5
CASSPGDRANNQPQHF
TGCGCCAGCAGCCCGGGGGACAGGGCCAACAATCAGCCCCAGCATTTT
>NA|15|TRBD1|TRBV6-5|TRBJ2-1
CASSRDRDSYNEQFF
TGTGCCAGCAGTCGGGACAGGGATTCCTACAATGAGCAGTTCTTC
>NA|15|TRBD1|TRBV2|TRBJ2-5
CASSDLTGFQETQYF
TGTGCCAGCAGTGACTTGACAGGGTTTCAAGAGACCCAGTACTTC
>NA|16|TRBD2|TRBV5-1|TRBJ2-5
CASGGTSGGAPETQYF
TGCGCCAGCGGCGGGACTAGCGGGGGGGCCCCAGAGACCCAGTACTTC
>NA|15|NA|TRBV6-5|TRBJ2-7
CASSYSIGEGDEQYF
TGTGCCAGCAGTTACTCGATAGGAGAGGGAGACGAGCAGTACTTC
>NA|14|TRBD1|TRBV28|TRBJ1-2
CASTLGTGSYGYTF
TGTGCCAGCACCCTGGGGACAGGGAGCTATGGCTACACCTTC
>few|17|TRBD1|TRBV5-8|TRBJ1-6
CASSLVLTVTGGSPLHF
TGTGCCAGCAGCTTGGTCCTTACCGTTACAGGGGGTTCACCCCTCCACTTT
>NA|16|TRBD2|TRBV3-1/TRBV3-2|TRBJ2-1
CASSEPGTSGIREQFF
TGTGCCAGCAGCGAACCCGGGACTAGCGGGATCCGTGAGCAGTTCTTC
>NA|16|NA|TRBV3-1/TRBV3-2|TRBJ2-2
CASSQAASSITGELFF
TGTGCCAGCAGCCAAGCCGCAAGCTCCATCACCGGGGAGCTGTTTTTT
>NA|15|TRBD1|TRBV7-2|TRBJ2-1
CASSSRDRGFDEQFF
TGTGCCAGCAGCTCCCGGGACAGGGGTTTCGATGAGCAGTTCTTC
>NA|12|NA|TRBV6-6|TRBJ2-7
CASSTPSSEQYF
TGTGCCAGCAGTACCCCCTCTAGCGAGCAGTACTTC
>NA|16|NA|TRBV28|TRBJ2-7
CASSFEQRAYSYEQYF
TGTGCCAGCAGTTTTGAGCAGCGAGCCTACTCCTACGAGCAGTACTTC
>NA|13|NA|TRBV19|TRBJ1-5
CASSFAGNQPQHF
TGTGCCAGTAGTTTTGCGGGTAATCAGCCCCAGCATTTT
>NA|18|TRBD2|TRBV27|TRBJ2-3
CASSFWPSGGALIGTQYF
TGTGCCAGCAGTTTTTGGCCTAGCGGGGGGGCATTGATCGGTACGCAGTATTTT
>NA|15|NA|TRBV10-3|TRBJ2-1
CAISESRGTVDEQFF
TGTGCCATCAGTGAGTCAAGGGGAACCGTGGATGAGCAGTTCTTC
>once|18|TRBD1|TRBV7-6|TRBJ2-6
CASSADRGDSSGANVLTF
TGTGCCAGCAGCGCCGACAGGGGGGACTCCTCTGGGGCCAACGTCCTGACTTTC
>NA|15|NA|TRBV11-2|TRBJ2-1
CASSLGFSSYNEQFF
TGTGCCAGCAGCTTAGGGTTTAGCTCCTACAATGAGCAGTTCTTC
>once|15|NA|TRBV6-5|TRBJ1-2
CASSYYGTSNYGYTF
TGTGCCAGCAGTTACTATGGGACTTCTAACTATGGCTACACCTTC
>NA|13|NA|TRBV14|TRBJ2-1
CASSLGLNNEQFF
TGTGCCAGCAGCCTGGGACTCAACAATGAGCAGTTCTTC
>many|14|NA|TRBV27|TRBJ2-5
CASSLSSGWETQYF
TGTGCCAGCAGTTTATCGTCAGGGTGGGAGACCCAGTACTTC
>NA|14|TRBD2|TRBV24-1|TRBJ2-1
CATSSSGPYNEQFF
TGTGCCACCAGTAGTAGCGGGCCCTACAATGAGCAGTTCTTC
>NA|14|NA|TRBV7-9|TRBJ1-2
CASSPGAVNYGYTF
TGTGCCAGCAGCCCTGGGGCAGTTAACTATGGCTACACCTTC
>NA|16|NA|TRBV5-1|TRBJ2-5
CASSLGVLQGQETQYF
TGCGCCAGCAGCTTGGGTGTGCTCCAGGGGCAAGAGACCCAGTACTTC
>few|16|TRBD2|TRBV10-1|TRBJ2-7
CASSEAELAGGPTPDF
TGCGCCAGCAGTGAGGCAGAACTAGCGGGAGGGCCCACCCCTGACTTC
>NA|15|TRBD1|TRBV2|TRBJ1-4
CASSRQGATNEKLFF
TGTGCCAGCAGTCGACAGGGGGCGACTAATGAAAAACTGTTTTTT
>NA|16|NA|TRBV4-2|TRBJ1-4
CAPRGDQFLANEKLFF
TGTGCCCCCCGGGGAGATCAATTTTTGGCTAATGAAAAACTGTTTTTT
>NA|16|TRBD2|TRBV27|TRBJ2-5
CASSLGGGPFLETQYF
TGTGCCAGCAGTTTAGGGGGAGGGCCGTTCCTAGAGACCCAGTACTTC
>NA|17|TRBD1|TRBV23-1|TRBJ2-3
CASSPHPLDRGTDTQYF
TGCGCCAGCAGTCCTCACCCGTTGGACAGGGGAACAGATACGCAGTATTTT
>NA|16|NA|TRBV27|TRBJ1-1
CASSVRTSGLSQEAFF
TGTGCCAGCAGCGTTAGAACTTCGGGACTCTCCCAGGAAGCTTTCTTT
>NA|15|NA|TRBV6-1|TRBJ1-2
CASSDPSVRSYGYTF
TGTGCCAGCAGTGATCCCAGTGTCCGCTCCTATGGCTACACCTTC
>few|14|NA|TRBV4-1|TRBJ2-3
CASMGGRDTDTQYF
TGCGCCAGCATGGGGGGGCGAGACACAGATACGCAGTATTTT
>NA|14|NA|TRBV24-1|TRBJ2-2
CATSGPLESGELFF
TGTGCCACCAGTGGCCCACTAGAATCCGGGGAGCTGTTTTTT
>NA|10|NA|TRBV29-1|TRBJ1-1
CSVRRTEAFF
TGCAGCGTTAGGCGGACTGAAGCTTTCTTT
>once|18|NA|TRBV28|TRBJ1-6
CASSLRQGLSSYNSPLHF
TGTGCCAGCAGTTTAAGGCAGGGCCTAAGCTCCTATAATTCACCCCTCCACTTT
>once|16|TRBD1|TRBV7-9|TRBJ1-6
CASSPTDRGSNSPLHF
TGTGCCAGCAGCCCGACCGACAGGGGAAGCAATTCACCCCTCCACTTT
>NA|13|TRBD1|TRBV6-5|TRBJ1-1
CASGVTGYTEAFF
TGTGCCAGCGGGGTGACAGGGTACACTGAAGCTTTCTTT
>NA|14|NA|TRBV6-5|TRBJ1-2
CASSPGGRGYGYTF
TGTGCCAGCAGCCCCGGGGGGCGGGGGTATGGCTACACCTTC
>NA|15|NA|TRBV28|TRBJ1-3
CASSLPGYSGNTIYF
TGTGCCAGCAGTTTACCAGGGTACTCTGGAAACACCATATATTTT
>NA|14|NA|TRBV6-4|TRBJ2-3
CASSGRGAGDTQYF
TGTGCCAGCAGTGGACGGGGGGCTGGGGATACGCAGTATTTT
>NA|17|TRBD1|TRBV24-1|TRBJ1-2
CATSDNLGTEDNYGYTF
TGTGCCACCAGTGATAATCTCGGGACAGAAGATAACTATGGCTACACCTTC
>NA|13|TRBD1|TRBV6-5|TRBJ1-2
CASRLQGALGYTF
TGTGCCAGCAGACTACAGGGGGCGCTTGGCTACACCTTC
>NA|12|TRBD1|TRBV27|TRBJ1-1
CATIDRGQKTFF
TGTGCCACTATAGACAGGGGGCAGAAAACTTTCTTT
>few|16|TRBD2|TRBV7-9|TRBJ2-2
CASTRGSGEVAGELFF
TGTGCCAGCACCCGGGGTAGCGGGGAGGTCGCCGGGGAGCTGTTTTTT
>NA|13|TRBD1|TRBV7-9|TRBJ1-5
CATGTGKVQPQHF
TGTGCCACCGGGACAGGGAAGGTTCAGCCCCAGCATTTT
>NA|11|NA|TRBV2|TRBJ2-7
CASSYLYEQYF
TGTGCCAGCAGTTACTTGTACGAGCAGTACTTC
>NA|14|NA|TRBV10-2|TRBJ2-7
CASSEGLLGYEQYF
TGCGCCAGCAGTGAGGGACTTCTAGGGTACGAGCAGTACTTC
>NA|13|NA|TRBV10-3|TRBJ1-1
CAISLEGNTEAFF
TGTGCCATCAGTCTCGAGGGGAACACTGAAGCTTTCTTT
>once|13|NA|TRBV7-2|TRBJ1-2
CASSLYREDAYTF
TGTGCCAGCAGCTTATACAGGGAAGACGCCTACACCTTC
>few|16|NA|TRBV7-8|TRBJ2-1
CASSLLRRGSYNEQFF
TGTGCCAGCAGCTTACTTCGTCGAGGTTCCTACAATGAGCAGTTCTTC
>NA|13|NA|TRBV28|TRBJ1-5
CASSPQVNQPQHF
TGTGCCAGCAGTCCACAGGTCAATCAGCCCCAGCATTTT
>NA|15|TRBD1|TRBV5-8|TRBJ2-5
CASSLRTGFQETQYF
TGTGCCAGCAGCTTGCGGACAGGGTTTCAGGAGACCCAGTACTTC
>few|13|NA|TRBV10-3|TRBJ1-2
CATSGQTTYGYTF
TGTGCCACCTCCGGACAGACTACCTATGGCTACACCTTC